This T cell receptor (beta chain) was recorded in a study of graft-versus-host responses after intestinal transplantation. Study summary: Every transplant recipient was induced with anti-thymocyte globulin, then maintained on tacrolimus and steroids for two to three years.

Measured with immunoSEQ multiplex PCR; TCRdb has only the in-frame clones, and not every one. The repertoire includes approximately 25,000 clones, just over 90% of them detected once, and 0.5% to 0.65% sits in the top ten. V lost 4 bases and J 4 bases, leaving 16 bases between the germline ends. The CDR3 extends over 15 amino acids. The germline CDR1 and CDR2 sequences are SGDLS and YYNGEE. This clone is a singleton in its sample. Its antigen is unknown. Study-wide points: GvH clones detected in recipient marrow included some appearing first in ileum or blood. Those patients showing graft-donor T cell macrochimerism displayed high graft-versus-host to host-versus-graft clonal ratios in allografts.

This chain joins TRBV9 and TRBJ2-3; D may correspond to TRBD1 or TRBD2 (6 bases each). The sample in question was PBMCs, obtained 18 days after transplant. This sequence originates from a human patient who received an intestinal transplant, so some T cells may come from the graft donor. The CDR3 nucleotides read TGTGCCAGCAGCCCCCTTTGGGGGGCTGCAGATACGCAGTATTTT. Its protein is CASSPLWGAADTQYF.